This TCR beta chain was sequenced for a study of CXCR3-negative and CXCR3-positive naive CD8 T cells. Study as a whole: Each library held about 1.5 +/- 0.3 million TRB reads, 120 million to 150 million in total.

CDR3 length equals 18 residues. cDNA libraries for TRB were generated by 5' RACE incorporating UMI labels. TCRdb re-called the 5' RACE reads; every CDR3 protein appears as one record, without DNA. The sample has fewer than 50,000 distinct CDR3 sequences. The chain is built from TRBV21-1 and TRBJ2-1. TRBV21-1 is a documented pseudogene. This TCR was sampled from a human donor in good health. Some clones in this sample may be carry-over from other donors' samples. The material sequenced was naive CXCR3- CD8+ T cells from blood. Sample subset: CD45RO-CCR7+CD27+CD95- naive CD8+ T cells lacking CXCR3 (TNR3-). CDR3 in amino acids: CASSSDTVRTSSYNEQFF.